This T cell receptor beta chain was found in a study of T cells in Graves' hyperthyroidism and ophthalmopathy. This clonotype was recorded at least ten times. RNA transcripts gave rise to amplified TCR beta CDR3 regions. A first-round RT-PCR of the TCR CDR3 used the HTBI primer set. TCRdb re-analysed the multiplex PCR reads in MiXCR, keeping a single row per CDR3 protein. The table has about 500,000 distinct CDR3 sequences, under 15% seen once. CDR3 length: 18 amino acids. J lost 5 bases, V lost 4 bases, and 11 bases had no gene match. Germline-derived CDR1 and CDR2 are SGHAT and FQNNGV. This receptor was taken from a woman between 18 and 30 years old with Graves' hyperthyroidism. The chain has TRBV11-2 and TRBJ2-4, with TRBD2 matching over 13 bases. Sequencing was done on a sample of blood. DNA of the CDR3: TGTGCCAGCAGCTCCGGAGAGACTAGCGGGAGGTGGGAAAACATTCAGTACTTC. It specifies CASSSGETSGRWENIQYF.